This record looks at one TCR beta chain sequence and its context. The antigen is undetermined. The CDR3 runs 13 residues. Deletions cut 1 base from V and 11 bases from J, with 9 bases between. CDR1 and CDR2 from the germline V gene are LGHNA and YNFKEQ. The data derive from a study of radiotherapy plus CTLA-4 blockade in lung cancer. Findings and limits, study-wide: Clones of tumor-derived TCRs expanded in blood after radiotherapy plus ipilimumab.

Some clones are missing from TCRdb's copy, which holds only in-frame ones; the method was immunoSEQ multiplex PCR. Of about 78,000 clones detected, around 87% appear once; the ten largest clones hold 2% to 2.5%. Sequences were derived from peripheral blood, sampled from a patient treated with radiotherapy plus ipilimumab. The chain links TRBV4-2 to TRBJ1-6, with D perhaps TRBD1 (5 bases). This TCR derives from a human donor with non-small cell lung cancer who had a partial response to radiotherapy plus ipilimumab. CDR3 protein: CASSQAEGTPLHF. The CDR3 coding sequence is TGTGCCAGCAGCCAAGCGGAGGGGACACCCCTCCACTTT.